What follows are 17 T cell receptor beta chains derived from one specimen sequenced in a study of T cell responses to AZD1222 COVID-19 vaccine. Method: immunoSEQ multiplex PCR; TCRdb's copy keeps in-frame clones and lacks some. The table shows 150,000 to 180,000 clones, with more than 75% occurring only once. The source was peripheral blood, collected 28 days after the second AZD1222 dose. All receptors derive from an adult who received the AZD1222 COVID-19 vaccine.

As DNA, the CDR3 is TGTGCCAGCTCATCAGCAGGGGCTGGGGGGACAGATACGCAGTATTTT. The encoded protein is CASSSAGAGGTDTQYF. This chain connects TRBV18 to TRBJ2-3; the D gene could be TRBD1 or TRBD2 (6 bases each). Germline lookup yields CDR1 KGHSH and CDR2 LQKENI. The CDR3 runs 16 residues. The V gene lost 5 bases and the J gene lost 3 bases, with 18 bases spanning the gap.

Written as DNA, the CDR3 is TGTGCCAGCAGTTCAGGGAGGGTTAACTATGGCTACACCTTC. Its translation is CASSSGRVNYGYTF. The chain employs TRBV6-5 and TRBJ1-2; a weak D match, TRBD1 (5 bases). Germline values: CDR1 MNHEY, CDR2 SVGAGI. V was pared by 4 bases and J by 1 base, with 10 bases between. The CDR3 contains 14 residues.

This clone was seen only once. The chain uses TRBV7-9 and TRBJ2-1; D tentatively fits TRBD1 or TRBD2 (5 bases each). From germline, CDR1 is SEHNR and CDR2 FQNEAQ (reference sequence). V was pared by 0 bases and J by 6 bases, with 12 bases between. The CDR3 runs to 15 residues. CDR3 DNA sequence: TGTGCCAGCAGCTTAGCGCTCGGGGCAGCCAATGAGCAGTTCTTC. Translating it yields CASSLALGAANEQFF.

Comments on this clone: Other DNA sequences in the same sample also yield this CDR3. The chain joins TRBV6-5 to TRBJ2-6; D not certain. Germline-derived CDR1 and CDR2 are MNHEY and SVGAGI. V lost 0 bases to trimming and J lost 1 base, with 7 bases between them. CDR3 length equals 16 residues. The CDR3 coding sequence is TGTGCCAGCAGTTACTCGCAGGCTTCTGGGGCCAACGTCCTGACTTTC. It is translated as CASSYSQASGANVLTF.

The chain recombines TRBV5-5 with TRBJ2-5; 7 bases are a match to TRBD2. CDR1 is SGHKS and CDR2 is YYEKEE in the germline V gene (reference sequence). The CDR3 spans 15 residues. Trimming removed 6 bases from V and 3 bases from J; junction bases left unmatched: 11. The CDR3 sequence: CASKLMGREEETQYF. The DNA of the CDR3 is TGTGCCAGCAAGTTAATGGGGAGGGAGGAAGAGACCCAGTACTTC.

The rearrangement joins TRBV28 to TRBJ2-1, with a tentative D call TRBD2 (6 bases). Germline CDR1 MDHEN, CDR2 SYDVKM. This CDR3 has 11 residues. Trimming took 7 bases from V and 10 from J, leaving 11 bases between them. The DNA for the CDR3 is TGTGCCAGCACCATCGGACTAGAGCAGTTCTTC. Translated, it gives CASTIGLEQFF.

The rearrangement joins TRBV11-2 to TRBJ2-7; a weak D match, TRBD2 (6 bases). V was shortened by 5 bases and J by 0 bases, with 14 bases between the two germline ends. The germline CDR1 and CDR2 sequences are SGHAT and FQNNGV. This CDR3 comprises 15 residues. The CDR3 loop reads CASSARRAFSYEQYF. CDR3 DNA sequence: TGTGCCAGCAGCGCCCGGAGGGCCTTCTCCTACGAGCAGTACTTC.

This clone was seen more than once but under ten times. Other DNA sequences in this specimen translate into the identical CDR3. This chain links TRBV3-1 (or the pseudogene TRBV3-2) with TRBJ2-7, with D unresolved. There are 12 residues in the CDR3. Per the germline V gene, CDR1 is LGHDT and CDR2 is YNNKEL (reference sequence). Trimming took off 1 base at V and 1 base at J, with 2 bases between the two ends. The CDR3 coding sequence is TGTGCCAGCAGCCAAGGGTCCTACGAGCAGTACTTC. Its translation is CASSQGSYEQYF.

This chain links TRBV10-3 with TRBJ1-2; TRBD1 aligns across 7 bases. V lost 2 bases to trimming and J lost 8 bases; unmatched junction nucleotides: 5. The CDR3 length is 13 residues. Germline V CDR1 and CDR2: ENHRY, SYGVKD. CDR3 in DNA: TGTGCCATCAGTGAGGACAGGGTGGAAGGCTACACCTTC. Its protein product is CAISEDRVEGYTF.

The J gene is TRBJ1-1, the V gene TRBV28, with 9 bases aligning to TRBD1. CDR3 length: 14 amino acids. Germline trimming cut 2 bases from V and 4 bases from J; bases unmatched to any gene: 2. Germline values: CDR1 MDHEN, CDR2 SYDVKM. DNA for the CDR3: TGTGCCAGCAGTTTAGACAGGGGGGGCACTGAAGCTTTCTTT. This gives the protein CASSLDRGGTEAFF. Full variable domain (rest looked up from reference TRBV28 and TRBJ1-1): DVKVTQSSRYLVKRTGEKVFLECVQDMDHENMFWYRQDPGLGLRLIYFSYDVKMKEKGDIPEGYSVSREKKERFSLILESASTNQTSMYLCASSLDRGGTEAFFGQGTRLTVV.

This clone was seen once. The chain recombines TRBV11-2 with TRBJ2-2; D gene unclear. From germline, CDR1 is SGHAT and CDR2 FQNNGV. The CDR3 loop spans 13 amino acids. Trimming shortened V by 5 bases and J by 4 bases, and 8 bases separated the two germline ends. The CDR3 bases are TGTGCCAGCAGCCTAACGACCACCGGGGAGCTGTTTTTT. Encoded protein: CASSLTTTGELFF.

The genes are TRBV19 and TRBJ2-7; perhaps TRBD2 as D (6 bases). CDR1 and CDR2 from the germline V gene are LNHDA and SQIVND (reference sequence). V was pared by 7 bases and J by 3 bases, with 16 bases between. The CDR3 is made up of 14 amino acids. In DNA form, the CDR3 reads TGTGCCAGTAAGGCGGGACCCTCATTCTACGAGCAGTACTTC. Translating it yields CASKAGPSFYEQYF.

The CDR3 reads CAWRQGTGELFF. In nucleotides, the CDR3 is TGTGCCTGGCGACAGGGGACCGGGGAGCTGTTTTTT. The V and J genes are TRBV30 and TRBJ2-2; 8 positions match TRBD1. Germline-derived CDR1 and CDR2 are GTSNPN and SVGIG (reference sequence). The CDR3 loop spans 12 amino acids. V lost 5 bases, J lost 5 bases, and 1 base stayed unmatched.

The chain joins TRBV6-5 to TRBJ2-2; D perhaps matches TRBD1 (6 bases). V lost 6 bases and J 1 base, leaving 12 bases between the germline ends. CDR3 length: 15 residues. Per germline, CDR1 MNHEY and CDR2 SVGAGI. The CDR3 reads CASSAGTRNTGELFF. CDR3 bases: TGTGCCAGCAGCGCCGGGACAAGGAACACCGGGGAGCTGTTTTTT.

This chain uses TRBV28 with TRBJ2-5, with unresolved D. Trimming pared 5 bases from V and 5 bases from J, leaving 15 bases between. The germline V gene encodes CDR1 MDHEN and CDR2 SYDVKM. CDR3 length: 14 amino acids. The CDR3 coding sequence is TGTGCCAGCAGTCCCCCGTGGGTCGGGGAGACCCAGTACTTC. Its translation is CASSPPWVGETQYF.

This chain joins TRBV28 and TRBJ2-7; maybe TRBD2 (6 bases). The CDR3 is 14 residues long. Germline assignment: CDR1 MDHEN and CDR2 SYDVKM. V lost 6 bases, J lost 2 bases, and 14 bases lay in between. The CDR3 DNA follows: TGTGCCAGCAGCGGGGGAGGCATCACCTACGAGCAGTACTTC. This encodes CASSGGGITYEQYF. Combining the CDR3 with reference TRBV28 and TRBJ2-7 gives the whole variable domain DVKVTQSSRYLVKRTGEKVFLECVQDMDHENMFWYRQDPGLGLRLIYFSYDVKMKEKGDIPEGYSVSREKKERFSLILESASTNQTSMYLCASSGGGITYEQYFGPGTRLTVT.

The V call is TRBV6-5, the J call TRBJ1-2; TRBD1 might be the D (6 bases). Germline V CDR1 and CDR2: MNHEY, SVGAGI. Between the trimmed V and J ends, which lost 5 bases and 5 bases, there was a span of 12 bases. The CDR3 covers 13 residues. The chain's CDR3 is CASSTRDTYGYTF. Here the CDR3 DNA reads TGTGCCAGCAGTACCAGGGACACTTATGGCTACACCTTC.